This section outlines one TCR beta chain sequence together with its context. The sample belongs to a study of blood T cell repertoires in COVID-19. Clones were read by immunoSEQ multiplex PCR, and TCRdb kept only the in-frame ones, dropping some. The table has over 120,000 clones, over 65% seen once; the top ten hold 6%. Germline values: CDR1 SGHDN, CDR2 FVKESK. Deletions cut 5 bases from V and 3 bases from J, with 11 bases between. The CDR3 runs to 15 residues. The chain carries TRBV14 and TRBJ1-6; maybe TRBD1 (6 bases). This clonotype was obtained from a woman aged 45-59 years who had recovered from COVID-19. The specimen was PBMCs or T cells enriched from blood (not recorded which). The CDR3 protein is CASSDTGHYNSPLHF. The CDR3 DNA sequence: TGTGCCAGCAGCGACACGGGACACTATAATTCACCCCTCCACTTT.